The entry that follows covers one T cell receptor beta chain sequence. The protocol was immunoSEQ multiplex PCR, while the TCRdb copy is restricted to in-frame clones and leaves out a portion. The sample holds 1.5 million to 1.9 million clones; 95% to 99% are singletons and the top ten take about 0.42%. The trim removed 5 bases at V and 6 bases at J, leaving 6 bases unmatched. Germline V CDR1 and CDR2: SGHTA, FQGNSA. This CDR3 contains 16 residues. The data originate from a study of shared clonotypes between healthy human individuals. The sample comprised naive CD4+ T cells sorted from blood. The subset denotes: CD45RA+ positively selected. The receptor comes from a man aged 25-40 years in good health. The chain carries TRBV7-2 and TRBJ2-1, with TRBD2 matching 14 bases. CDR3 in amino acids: CASSRVGTSGSNEQFF. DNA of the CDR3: TGTGCCAGCAGCCGAGTGGGGACTAGCGGGAGCAATGAGCAGTTCTTC.